This TCR beta chain was captured by sequencing in a study of Ad26.COV2.S vaccination and SARS-CoV-2 variants. Study results and limitations: Non-spike TCR breadth did not differ much between vaccine and placebo recipients. Reported findings describe substantial breadth in spike-specific CD8+ and CD4+ T cell responses following vaccination. Vaccinees showed greater spike-specific TCR breadth than placebo recipients. The TCR breadth and depth analyses may have understated or missed part of the total T cell responses.

Germline loops: CDR1 SGHTA, CDR2 FQGNSA. This CDR3 spans 13 amino acids. The repertoire was sequenced with immunoSEQ multiplex PCR; TCRdb's copy has only in-frame clones and lacks some. The top ten clones hold 5% to 6.5% of a sample with some 180,000 clones, around 90% of them seen once. To note about this clone: The target antigen is unknown. At one of its ends the junction is not consistent with the germline gene, which may arise from a read error.

The V gene is TRBV7-2, the J gene TRBJ1-2; D not certain. The TCR was taken from a human donor who had recovered from COVID-19. This sample comprised peripheral blood, obtained after recovery from COVID-19. The CDR3 spells CAGSPGLRQGYTF. The DNA of the CDR3 is TGTGCCGGCAGCCCCGGGCTACGGCAGGGCTACACCTTC.